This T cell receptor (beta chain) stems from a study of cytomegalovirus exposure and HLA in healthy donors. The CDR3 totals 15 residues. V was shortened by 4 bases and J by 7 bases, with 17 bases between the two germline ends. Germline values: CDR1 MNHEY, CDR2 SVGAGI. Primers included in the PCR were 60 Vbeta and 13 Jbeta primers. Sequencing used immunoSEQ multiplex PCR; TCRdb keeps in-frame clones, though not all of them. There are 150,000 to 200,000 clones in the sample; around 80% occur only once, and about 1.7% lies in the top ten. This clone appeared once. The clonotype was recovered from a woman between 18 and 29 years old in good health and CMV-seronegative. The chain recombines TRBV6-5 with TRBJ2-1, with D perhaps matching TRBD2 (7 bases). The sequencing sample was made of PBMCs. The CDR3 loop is CASSSLGGLSNEQFF. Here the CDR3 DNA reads TGTGCCAGCAGTTCCCTCGGGGGGCTCAGTAATGAGCAGTTCTTC.